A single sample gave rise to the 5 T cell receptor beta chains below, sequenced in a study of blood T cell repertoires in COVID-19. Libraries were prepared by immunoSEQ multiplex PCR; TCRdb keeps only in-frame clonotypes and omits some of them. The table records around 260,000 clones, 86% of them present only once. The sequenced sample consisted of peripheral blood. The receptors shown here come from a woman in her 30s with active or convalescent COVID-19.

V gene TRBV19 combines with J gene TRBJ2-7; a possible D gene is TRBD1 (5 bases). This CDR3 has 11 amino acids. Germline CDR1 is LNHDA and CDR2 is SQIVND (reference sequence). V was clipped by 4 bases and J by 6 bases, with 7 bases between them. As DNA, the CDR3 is TGTGCCAGTAGTAAAGACAGCGAGCAGTACTTC. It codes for CASSKDSEQYF. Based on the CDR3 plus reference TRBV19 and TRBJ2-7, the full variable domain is DGGITQSPKYLFRKEGQNVTLSCEQNLNHDAMYWYRQDPGQGLRLIYYSQIVNDFQKGDIAEGYSVSREKKESFPLTVTSAQKNPTAFYLCASSKDSEQYFGPGTRLTVT.

The DNA of the CDR3 is TGCAGCGTTGGCCCAGGGGGGTATGGCTACACCTTC. Protein sequence: CSVGPGGYGYTF. This chain connects TRBV29-1 to TRBJ1-2, with 7 bases matching TRBD1. V lost 4 bases, J lost 5 bases, and 4 bases stayed unmatched. The germline V gene has CDR1 SQVTM and CDR2 ANQGSEA. The CDR3 is made up of 12 amino acids.

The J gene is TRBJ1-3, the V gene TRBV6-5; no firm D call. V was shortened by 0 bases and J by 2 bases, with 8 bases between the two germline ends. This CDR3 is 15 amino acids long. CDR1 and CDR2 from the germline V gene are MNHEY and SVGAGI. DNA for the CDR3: TGTGCCAGCAGTTACTCGAGAACAGCTGGAAACACCATATATTTT. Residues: CASSYSRTAGNTIYF.

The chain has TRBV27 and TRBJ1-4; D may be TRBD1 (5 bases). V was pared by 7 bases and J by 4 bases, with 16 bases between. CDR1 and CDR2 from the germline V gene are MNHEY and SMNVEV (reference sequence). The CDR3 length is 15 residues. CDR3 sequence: CASTTGRQGNEKLFF. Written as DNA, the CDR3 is TGTGCCAGCACCACGGGTCGGCAGGGTAATGAAAAACTGTTTTTT. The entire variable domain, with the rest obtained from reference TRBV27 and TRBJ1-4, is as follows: EAQVTQNPRYLITVTGKKLTVTCSQNMNHEYMSWYRQDPGLGLRQIYYSMNVEVTDKGDVPEGYKVSRKEKRNFPLILESPSPNQTSLYFCASTTGRQGNEKLFFGSGTQLSVL.

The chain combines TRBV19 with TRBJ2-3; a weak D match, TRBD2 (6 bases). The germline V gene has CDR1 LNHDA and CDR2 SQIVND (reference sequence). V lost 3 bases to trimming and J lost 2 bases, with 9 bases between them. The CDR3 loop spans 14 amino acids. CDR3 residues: CASSIGLYTDTQYF. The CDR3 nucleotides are TGTGCCAGTAGTATCGGACTATACACAGATACGCAGTATTTT.